This T cell receptor beta chain was obtained from a study of blood T cell repertoires in COVID-19. The germline CDR1 and CDR2 sequences are SGHNT and YYREEE (reference sequence). The CDR3 sequence is 11 residues long. V was trimmed by 1 base and J by 8 bases, leaving 3 bases between them. Original handling: Reference gene primers were amplified, and this amplification served to estimate nucleated cell counts. Repertoires were generated with immunoSEQ multiplex PCR, while TCRdb's copy carries only in-frame clones and drops some. D and trimming were read from the DNA, whereas the V and J calls and clone size are those reported in that table. The profile shows 300,000 to 350,000 clones, roughly 90% of them singletons.

V and J are TRBV5-4 and TRBJ2-2; D is uncertain. The source material was peripheral blood. The clonotype comes from a young woman with COVID-19, enrolled during active disease. CDR3 sequence (DNA): TGTGCCAGCAGCTTGCATGGGGAGCTGTTTTTT. Amino acids: CASSLHGELFF.